This TCR beta chain was sequenced for a study of blood T cell repertoires in COVID-19. Study-level background: Acute and convalescent COVID-19 specimens originated in the United States, Italy and Spain. The cDNA or gDNA used as material had been derived from T cells, B-cell-depleted T cells, or PBMCs.

This clone was seen just once. V gave up 6 bases and J gave up 2 bases; unmatched junction bases: 12. Germline lookup yields CDR1 MNHNY and CDR2 SVGAGI (reference sequence). The CDR3 is made up of 17 amino acids. Original analysis: Reference gene primer amplification yielded estimated nucleated cell counts. Produced via immunoSEQ multiplex PCR; TCRdb's table is partial and in-frame only. Clone size and V and J calls were adopted from that table, with D and trimming inferred from the DNA. Of over 200,000 clones in the sample, approximately 91% were seen once. The V and J genes are TRBV6-6 and TRBJ1-1; the match to TRBD1 covers 10 bases. The specimen was peripheral blood. This TCR derives from an older woman with acute or convalescent COVID-19. CDR3 DNA: TGTGCCAGCAGCCGATCCAGGACAGGGGGGATCAACACTGAAGCTTTCTTT. This codes for CASSRSRTGGINTEAFF.